This TCR beta chain was obtained from a study of blood T cell repertoires in COVID-19. The overall study: Acute-phase and convalescent COVID-19 samples originated in the United States, Italy and Spain. PBMCs, B-cell-depleted T cells, or T cells were the source of the cDNA or gDNA that made up the material.

Trimming stripped 5 bases from V and 0 bases from J, with 13 bases between. CDR3 length: 15 residues. Germline V gives CDR1 SEHNR, CDR2 FQNEAQ (reference sequence). In its sample, this clone was seen a few times. Enrolment of Seattle patients took place during active infection, and they were followed longitudinally. In the original workflow: Amplification from reference gene primers served as the basis for estimated nucleated cell counts. TCRdb keeps only in-frame clones here, not all; method: immunoSEQ multiplex PCR. V and J calls and clone size are copied from that table; D and trimming were computed from the DNA. Of roughly 200,000 clones listed, 75% to 85% are singletons.

Sample: peripheral blood. The TCR originated in a woman aged 25-40 years with COVID-19, enrolled during active disease. The chain combines TRBV7-9 with TRBJ1-1; D perhaps matches TRBD1 (6 bases). The CDR3 protein is CASSPGTLMNTEAFF. The CDR3 DNA is TGTGCCAGCAGCCCCGGGACATTAATGAACACTGAAGCTTTCTTT.